Below are 23 T cell receptor beta chains sequenced from a single sample in a study of Graves' ophthalmopathy and Graves' hyperthyroidism. The sequenced template was RNA, covering the TCR beta CDR3 region. Following a first-round RT-PCR that used HTBI primers, a second-round multiplex PCR was carried out. TCRdb independently ran MiXCR on the multiplex PCR reads; one entry per CDR3 protein. The data show 650,000 to 900,000 distinct CDR3 sequences, roughly 40% seen once. The sequenced material came from peripheral blood. These receptors came from an adult man with Graves' ophthalmopathy.

This clonotype occurred many times. This chain joins TRBV19 and TRBJ1-5; 11 nucleotides match TRBD1. CDR3 size: 15 residues. V was pared by 3 bases and J by 6 bases, with 4 bases of the junction left unmatched. Germline V gives CDR1 LNHDA, CDR2 SQIVND (reference sequence). The CDR3 region has the DNA TGTGCCAGTAGTATCCCCGGGACAGGGGGTCAGCCCCAGCATTTT. Translated, it gives CASSIPGTGGQPQHF.

V and J are TRBV25-1 and TRBJ2-2; possibly TRBD1 for D (6 bases). The CDR3 runs 16 residues. Germline CDR1 reads MGHDK; CDR2 reads SYGVNS. V was cut by 1 base and J by 1 base, with 10 bases left in between. The CDR3 coding sequence is TGTGCCAGCAGTGAATGGGGCAGGGGGAACACCGGGGAGCTGTTTTTT. Amino acid sequence: CASSEWGRGNTGELFF.

The rearrangement links TRBV5-4 to TRBJ1-4; TRBD1 matches 7 bases. The CDR3 extends over 15 amino acids. Per germline, CDR1 SGHNT and CDR2 YYREEE (reference sequence). The J segment lost 4 bases and the V segment lost 4 bases, leaving 7 bases of the junction unmatched. CDR3 amino acids: CASSQGGSGNEKLFF. The CDR3 nucleotides read TGTGCCAGCAGCCAAGGGGGCTCCGGTAATGAAAAACTGTTTTTT.

The chain couples TRBV15 to TRBJ1-2; TRBD1 matches 9 bases. J gave up 5 bases and V 3 bases, and 10 bases lay outside the gene matches. CDR3 length equals 16 residues. The germline V gene has CDR1 LNHNV and CDR2 YYDKDF (reference sequence). The CDR3 region has the DNA TGTGCCACCAGCAGCTTGCCTGGACAGGGGAGGTATGGCTACACCTTC. As protein: CATSSLPGQGRYGYTF.

The chain combines TRBV20-1 with TRBJ1-4; D call uncertain. The germline CDR1 and CDR2 sequences are DFQATT and SNEGSKA (reference sequence). V was shortened by 4 bases and J by 0 bases, with 15 bases between the two germline ends. This CDR3 contains 16 residues. This CDR3 is CSAKDFISTTNEKLFF. CDR3 coding DNA: TGCAGTGCTAAGGACTTCATATCGACAACTAATGAAAAACTGTTTTTT.

The chain combines TRBV20-1 with TRBJ2-5, with 8 bases matching TRBD2. The V gene end was trimmed by 6 bases and the J gene end by 2 bases; junction bases not matched to a gene: 17. CDR3 size: 17 residues. In germline, CDR1 is DFQATT, CDR2 SNEGSKA (reference sequence). The CDR3 nucleotides are TGCAGTGCGGGGTTCGGTTCAGCGGGAGTTGCGCAAGAGACCCAGTACTTC. Translation gives CSAGFGSAGVAQETQYF.

This clonotype was seen once. Here the CDR3 DNA reads TGTGCCATCACTGGGACAGAGGGGAACTATGGCTACACCTTC. This sequence encodes CAITGTEGNYGYTF. The chain has TRBV10-3 and TRBJ1-2; 7 nucleotides agree with TRBD1. Germline V gene lookup returns CDR1 ENHRY and CDR2 SYGVKD. This CDR3 has 14 residues. Trimming took 7 bases from V and 2 from J; bases not matched to a gene: 7.

This clonotype was counted at least ten times. The chain uses TRBV10-2 and TRBJ1-6, with D maybe TRBD1 (5 bases). Germline V gene sequence: CDR1 WSHSY, CDR2 SAAADI. The CDR3 covers 13 residues. V dropped 6 bases and J dropped 10 bases, with 13 bases sitting between them. The CDR3 DNA reads as TGCGCCAGCAGCGAGGCAGGGAGGTCACCCCTCCACTTT. Translated: CASSEAGRSPLHF.

This clonotype has more than one count but fewer than ten. The rearrangement links TRBV25-1 to TRBJ1-6, with 7 positions matching TRBD1. This CDR3 is 14 amino acids long. CDR1 and CDR2 from the germline V gene are MGHDK and SYGVNS. The trim removed 5 bases at V and 11 bases at J, leaving 9 bases unmatched. Written as DNA, the CDR3 is TGTGCCAGCAGTCGACAGGGTCCTATTCCACCCCTCCACTTT. Residues: CASSRQGPIPPLHF.

The chain couples TRBV29-1 to TRBJ2-7; 7 nucleotides match TRBD1. CDR1 is SQVTM, CDR2 ANQGSEA, per germline. The CDR3 covers 13 residues. V lost 8 bases and J lost 2; bases outside the gene matches: 9. The CDR3 is CSFVGQVTYEQYF. The CDR3 DNA reads TGCAGCTTTGTTGGACAGGTGACCTACGAGCAGTACTTC.

V usage is TRBV24-1 and J usage is TRBJ1-1; D is unresolved. Germline lookup yields CDR1 KGHDR and CDR2 SFDVKD. Trimming took off 0 bases at V and 0 bases at J, with 7 bases between the two ends. The CDR3 contains 15 residues. The CDR3 DNA reads TGTGCCACCAGTGATTTGCCCGGTATGAACACTGAAGCTTTCTTT. It yields the protein CATSDLPGMNTEAFF.

To note about this clonotype: A clone one base away is much larger, so this may be a read error. The V and J genes are TRBV29-1 and TRBJ1-4; the D gene is possibly TRBD1 (5 bases). Germline CDR1 SQVTM, CDR2 ANQGSEA. V was pared by 4 bases and J by 10 bases, with 19 bases between. The CDR3 is 14 amino acids. In nucleotides, the CDR3 is TGCAGCGTTGTATCCGACAGATGTTGGGCAAAACTGTTTTTT. Translated, it gives CSVVSDRCWAKLFF.

This clonotype showed up many times. The chain couples TRBV20-1 to TRBJ2-5, with 13 bases fitting TRBD2. Germline lookup yields CDR1 DFQATT and CDR2 SNEGSKA (reference sequence). V lost 6 bases and J lost 5; bases outside the gene matches: 3. The CDR3 is 13 amino acids. The CDR3 sequence is CSAWTSGGETQYF. DNA of the CDR3: TGCAGTGCATGGACTAGCGGGGGCGAGACCCAGTACTTC.

The chain couples TRBV10-3 to TRBJ1-1, with D possibly being TRBD1 (5 bases). Trimming stripped 2 bases from V and 3 bases from J, with 10 bases between. Germline CDR1 and CDR2: ENHRY and SYGVKD. There are 14 residues in the CDR3. CDR3: CAISEEFRDTEAFF. CDR3 bases: TGTGCCATCAGTGAGGAATTCAGGGACACTGAAGCTTTCTTT.

This clonotype has just a few counts. The V gene is TRBV20-1, the J gene TRBJ1-5; no reliable D call. Between the trimmed V and J ends, which lost 1 base and 6 bases, there was a span of 16 bases. This CDR3 spans 15 amino acids. The germline gives CDR1 DFQATT, CDR2 SNEGSKA (reference sequence). CDR3: CSARVNRLSGQPQHF. The DNA for the CDR3 is TGCAGTGCTAGAGTTAATCGGCTGAGTGGTCAGCCCCAGCATTTT.

The chain links TRBV7-2 to TRBJ2-7; 7 nucleotides match TRBD1. Germline trimming cut 3 bases from V and 3 bases from J; bases unmatched to any gene: 8. The CDR3 contains 15 residues. Germline-derived CDR1 and CDR2 are SGHTA and FQGNSA. DNA for the CDR3: TGTGCCAGCAGCTTCCTAGCTGGACAGGACTACGAGCAGTACTTC. This codes for CASSFLAGQDYEQYF.

This chain joins TRBV19 and TRBJ1-5, with TRBD1 matching over 9 bases. The ends lost 5 bases at V and 1 base at J; junction bases unmatched: 6. This CDR3 is 16 amino acids long. Germline V lookup: CDR1 LNHDA, CDR2 SQIVND (reference sequence). CDR3 bases: TGTGCCAGTAGTGCAGGACAGGGGTTCAGCAATCAGCCCCAGCATTTT. Its translation: CASSAGQGFSNQPQHF.

This clonotype was detected only once. V gene TRBV24-1 combines with J gene TRBJ2-1; TRBD1 aligns across 8 bases. Germline CDR1 and CDR2: KGHDR and SFDVKD. CDR3 length: 12 amino acids. The junction had 8 bases not matched to a gene; V was cut back by 5 bases and J by 15 bases. CDR3 region: CATSVQGQGWFF. As DNA, the CDR3 is TGTGCCACCAGTGTCCAAGGACAGGGATGGTTCTTC.

This clonotype was found many times. The chain recombines TRBV20-1 with TRBJ1-6; TRBD1 agrees at 8 bases. The germline V gene encodes CDR1 DFQATT and CDR2 SNEGSKA (reference sequence). The J segment lost 9 bases and the V segment lost 0 bases, leaving 1 base of the junction unmatched. This CDR3 comprises 13 residues. The CDR3 is CSARDRGPSPLHF. CDR3 sequence (DNA): TGCAGTGCTAGAGACAGGGGGCCTTCACCCCTCCACTTT.

About this clonotype: Given a much more abundant clone one base away, this may be a read error. The chain employs TRBV29-1 and TRBJ2-2, with 7 positions matching TRBD2. The CDR3 has 15 amino acids. CDR1 SQVTM and CDR2 ANQGSEA come from the germline V gene. The DNA of the CDR3 is TGCAGCGTTGAAGATGGGAGGGCCGGCACCGGGGGGCTGTTTTTT. Amino acids: CSVEDGRAGTGGLFF.

This clonotype was seen repeatedly, ten times or more. The genes are TRBV4-1 and TRBJ1-5; D not certain. The CDR3 covers 15 residues. The V gene lost 0 bases and the J gene lost 5 bases, with 11 bases spanning the gap. The germline CDR1 and CDR2 sequences are MGHRA and YSYEKL. CDR3 nucleotide sequence: TGCGCCAGCAGCCAAGAGCCGGTCCCTTATCAGCCCCAGCATTTT. Translated, it gives CASSQEPVPYQPQHF.

The J gene is TRBJ2-6, the V gene TRBV3-1, with D tentatively TRBD1 (5 bases). This CDR3 is 16 amino acids long. V was clipped by 6 bases and J by 0 bases, with 12 bases between them. Germline lookup yields CDR1 LGHDT and CDR2 YNNKEL (reference sequence). DNA of the CDR3: TGTGCCAGCAGTCGTAACAGGCACTCTGGGGCCAACGTCCTGACTTTC. Protein sequence: CASSRNRHSGANVLTF.

This clonotype was counted between two and nine times. V is TRBV25-1 and J is TRBJ1-6, with 10 bases aligning to TRBD1. The length of the CDR3 is 13 residues. V gave up 8 bases and J gave up 8 bases; unmatched junction bases: 3. In germline, CDR1 is MGHDK, CDR2 SYGVNS. CDR3 nucleotide sequence: TGTGCCAGCGGGACAGGGGAATATTCACCCCTCCACTTT. Protein sequence: CASGTGEYSPLHF. The full variable domain, its missing parts supplied by reference TRBV25-1 and TRBJ1-6, is EADIYQTPRYLVIGTGKKITLECSQTMGHDKMYWYQQDPGMELHLIHYSYGVNSTEKGDLSSESTVSRIRTEHFPLTLESARPSHTSQYLCASGTGEYSPLHFGNGTRLTVT.